This T cell receptor beta chain was retrieved from a study of cytomegalovirus exposure and HLA in healthy donors. The PCR employed 60 Vbeta primers together with 13 Jbeta primers. Produced via immunoSEQ multiplex PCR; TCRdb's table is partial and in-frame only. Of fewer than 120,000 clones listed, around 88% are singletons. General study findings and limits: Information on immune exposure was restricted to one variable (CMV serostatus).

Healthy bone marrow donors made up the donors. Unmatched junction bases numbered 7, after V lost 5 bases and J lost 4 bases. Germline V lookup: CDR1 MNHEY, CDR2 SMNVEV (reference sequence). The CDR3 has 14 residues. With respect to this clone: Its antigen is still unknown.

This sequence joins TRBV27 and TRBJ2-7; 8 nucleotides align to TRBD1. The sequenced material came from PBMCs. This TCR derives from a man in his forties in good health and CMV-seronegative. The CDR3 reads CASSPRTGLYEQYF. The DNA of the CDR3 is TGTGCCAGCAGTCCGCGGACAGGGTTGTACGAGCAGTACTTC.